This T cell receptor (beta chain) was captured by sequencing in a study of blood T cell repertoires in COVID-19. Study overall: Sites across the United States, Italy and Spain contributed samples from acute and convalescent COVID-19. The analysed material was cDNA or gDNA that came from T cells, B-cell-depleted T cells, or PBMCs.

In the source study's methods: Amplifying reference gene primers gave estimates of nucleated cell counts. Sequenced by immunoSEQ multiplex PCR; TCRdb stores in-frame clones only, minus some. V and J calls and clone size are copied from that table; D and trimming were computed from the DNA. The table has some 70,000 clones, nearly 85% seen once. The sequenced sample was peripheral blood. The TCR originated in a woman aged 55-69 years with acute or convalescent COVID-19.

Here the CDR3 DNA reads TGTGCCAGCAGTTTTATTGTCGGTGGTGGCTACACCTTC. Protein product: CASSFIVGGGYTF. This chain links TRBV27 with TRBJ1-2; D call uncertain. The CDR3 covers 13 residues. Deletions cut 3 bases from V and 7 bases from J, with 12 bases between. The germline gives CDR1 MNHEY, CDR2 SMNVEV (reference sequence).